This TCR beta chain was recorded in a study of regulatory T cells in long-lasting Graves disease. Described time point: persistent/refractory GD, antithyroid drugs over 5 years with positive TRAb. The TCR library used RNA extracted from PBMCs. Arm-PCR of CDR3 regions and iRepertoire HTBI primers were the basis on which TCR beta libraries were built. TCRdb itself ran the multiplex PCR reads through MiXCR, one entry per CDR3 protein. The sample has 600,000 to 850,000 distinct CDR3 sequences, about 30% seen once; the top ten hold 42%. The CDR3 has 13 residues. Trimming removed 3 bases at V and 4 bases at J, with 9 bases between.

The sample in question was peripheral blood mononuclear cells (PBMCs), obtained when the disease was refractory, from a patient treated with antithyroid drugs. The chain uses TRBV12-3 or TRBV12-4 and TRBJ1-1; D gene uncertain. This TCR came from a female donor with Graves disease. This CDR3 is CASSFSPGTEAFF. Written as DNA, the CDR3 is TGTGCCAGCAGTTTCTCCCCCGGCACTGAAGCTTTCTTT.